The clone carrying this TCR beta chain was observed at least ten times. Its matching antigen is unknown. V lost 5 bases and J lost 5; bases outside the gene matches: 5. The CDR3 extends over 14 amino acids. Germline CDR1 reads ENHRY; CDR2 reads SYGVKD. The source of the sample is a study of identical twins. Study-level results: Twin pairs had excess sharing that was weaker in beta out-of-frame sequences. Memory repertoires showed no such pattern, whereas abundant cord blood beta clonotypes carried fewer insertions.

One entry per CDR3 protein results from TCRdb running MiXCR on the 5' RACE reads. The data hold 700,000 or so distinct CDR3 sequences, with over 8.5% observed a single time. The same sample was also used in a study of yellow fever vaccine responses in identical twins.

Sample: PBMCs. The chain uses TRBV10-3 and TRBJ2-5, with TRBD1 matching over 10 bases. This clonotype was sampled from a young woman in good health. This CDR3 reads CAISPGQGSETQYF. CDR3 bases: TGTGCCATCAGTCCGGGACAGGGGTCGGAGACCCAGTACTTC.